This TCR beta chain originates from a study of blood T cell repertoires in COVID-19. Whole-study context: The cDNA or gDNA used as material had been derived from T cells, B-cell-depleted T cells, or PBMCs.

Germline V gene data show CDR1 as SGHDT and CDR2 as YYEEEE. With 4 bases removed from V and 3 bases from J, the gap between germline ends came to 16 bases. CDR3 size: 15 residues. TCRdb's copy holds only in-frame clones and misses some; the assay was immunoSEQ multiplex PCR. The sample has over 95,000 clones, roughly 76% seen once. The sequenced sample was peripheral blood. The receptor was derived from a human donor in a cohort sampled during active COVID-19. The V gene is TRBV5-6, the J gene TRBJ1-2; a weak D match, TRBD1 (5 bases). The CDR3: CASSTTENWDYGYTF. In nucleotides, the CDR3 is TGTGCCAGCAGCACGACAGAGAATTGGGACTATGGCTACACCTTC.